One TCR beta chain is described in this entry. The data were taken from a study of OX40 agonist ivuxolimab in advanced cancers. Whole-study context: Two cutaneous melanoma patients and one hepatocellular carcinoma patient, three in all, had partial responses.

The J segment lost 5 bases and the V segment lost 3 bases, leaving 10 bases of the junction unmatched. Germline loops: CDR1 SGDLS, CDR2 YYNGEE. The CDR3 is 16 residues long. The data were produced by immunoSEQ multiplex PCR, yet TCRdb's version contains in-frame clones alone and is incomplete. The sample shows about 70,000 clones, about 90% of them seen only once. The specimen was CD4+ or CD8+ T cells sorted from blood, collected in a trial of the OX40 agonist ivuxolimab. The rearrangement links TRBV9 to TRBJ2-1, with 8 bases aligning to TRBD1. The sequence came from an adult with an advanced solid tumor such as melanoma, head and neck, liver or kidney cancer. The CDR3 nucleotides are TGTGCCAGCAGCGCCGACAGGGGAGTCCCCGACAATGAGCAGTTCTTC. It encodes CASSADRGVPDNEQFF.